Detailed here is one T cell receptor (beta chain). The protocol was immunoSEQ multiplex PCR, while the TCRdb copy is restricted to in-frame clones and leaves out a portion. Of about 300,000 clones listed, around nine tenths are singletons. This entry comes from a study of blood T cell repertoires in COVID-19. In assigning cohorts, the study relied on participant-reported clinical history. Germline CDR1 is MDHEN and CDR2 is SYDVKM. V was pared by 4 bases and J by 2 bases, with 18 bases between. The CDR3 loop spans 17 amino acids. The chain joins TRBV28 to TRBJ1-5, with D tentatively TRBD1 (6 bases). Sequencing was carried out using PBMCs or T cells enriched from blood (not recorded which). This TCR came from a man aged 55 to 70 who had recovered from COVID-19. CDR3 protein: CASSSVRGLGGNQPQHF. Written as DNA, the CDR3 is TGTGCCAGCAGTTCGGTCAGGGGTTTAGGCGGCAATCAGCCCCAGCATTTT.